One and the same sample provided the 19 T cell receptor beta chains below, sequenced in a study of shared clonotypes between healthy human individuals. In the naive CD8 group, cells lacked CD45RO and were positively selected for CCR7, so terminally differentiated effector memory CD45RA+ cells were left out. TCRdb's copy holds only in-frame clones and misses some; the assay was immunoSEQ multiplex PCR. Of about 800,000 clones in the sample, about 96% are singletons; the top ten hold less than 0.25%. The source material was naive CD8+ T cells sorted from blood. These receptors all stem from a man under 40 in good health.

V is TRBV7-9 and J is TRBJ2-5; 11 bases align to TRBD2. Losses at the gene ends were 3 bases for V and 2 bases for J; bases not matched to a gene: 2. The length of the CDR3 is 15 residues. Looked up from germline, CDR1 is SEHNR and CDR2 is FQNEAQ (reference sequence). In nucleotides, the CDR3 is TGTGCCAGCAGCTTCCTAGCGGGAGGTCAAGAGACCCAGTACTTC. Translated, it gives CASSFLAGGQETQYF.

The chain uses TRBV9 and TRBJ2-5; 11 nucleotides agree with TRBD2. Germline trimming cut 3 bases from V and 4 bases from J; bases unmatched to any gene: 2. The CDR3 loop spans 14 amino acids. The germline V gene has CDR1 SGDLS and CDR2 YYNGEE. The CDR3 nucleotides read TGTGCCAGCAGCGGAGGGACTAGCGGAGAGACCCAGTACTTC. Translating it yields CASSGGTSGETQYF.

V usage is TRBV19 and J usage is TRBJ1-5; 9 bases agree with TRBD1. J was trimmed by 2 bases and V by 5 bases; bases with no gene match: 4. CDR3 size: 15 residues. CDR1 LNHDA and CDR2 SQIVND come from the germline V gene (reference sequence). The CDR3 region is CASSLQGAGNQPQHF. The CDR3, as DNA: TGTGCCAGTAGTTTACAGGGGGCAGGCAATCAGCCCCAGCATTTT.

V usage is TRBV14 and J usage is TRBJ2-5; D unresolved. Germline V gene sequence: CDR1 SGHDN, CDR2 FVKESK. The CDR3 runs 14 residues. V lost 1 base to trimming and J lost 2 bases, with 8 bases between them. The CDR3 DNA sequence: TGTGCCAGCAGCCAAGGACTGCCACAAGAGACCCAGTACTTC. It codes for CASSQGLPQETQYF.

The chain joins TRBV5-8 to TRBJ2-5; D remains unclear. CDR3 size: 14 residues. V shed 4 bases and J shed 0 bases, with 10 bases lying between them. Looked up from germline, CDR1 is SGHTS and CDR2 is YDEGEE. CDR3 nucleotide sequence: TGTGCCAGCAGCCCAGAAGCGTACCAAGAGACCCAGTACTTC. Its protein is CASSPEAYQETQYF.

The rearrangement joins TRBV10-2 to TRBJ2-7; D gene ambiguous. Deletions cut 0 bases from V and 7 bases from J, with 7 bases between. CDR3 length: 12 amino acids. Germline CDR1 reads WSHSY; CDR2 reads SAAADI. CDR3 sequence (DNA): TGCGCCAGCAGTGAGTCTCTTAGGGAGCAGTACTTC. It is translated as CASSESLREQYF.

The chain is built from TRBV27 and TRBJ2-1; 8 bases align to TRBD2. The junction had 9 bases not matched to a gene; V was cut back by 7 bases and J by 4 bases. The germline V gene encodes CDR1 MNHEY and CDR2 SMNVEV (reference sequence). The CDR3 loop spans 15 amino acids. For the CDR3, the DNA is TGTGCCAGCACCCCGGGACTAGGAGGGTACAATGAGCAGTTCTTC. This codes for CASTPGLGGYNEQFF.

Notes on this clone: This same CDR3 is encoded by further DNA sequences in the sample. The J gene is TRBJ2-1, the V gene TRBV28; D call uncertain. CDR1 is MDHEN, CDR2 SYDVKM, per germline. Trimming cost V 1 base and J 2 bases, with 6 bases left between them. There are 14 residues in the CDR3. The CDR3: CASSLLATYNEQFF. DNA for the CDR3: TGTGCCAGCAGTTTATTGGCTACCTACAATGAGCAGTTCTTC.

The V call is TRBV19, the J call TRBJ2-1, with 7 bases lining up with TRBD1. CDR3 length: 18 amino acids. The trim removed 7 bases at V and 0 bases at J, leaving 15 bases unmatched. Germline CDR1 LNHDA, CDR2 SQIVND (reference sequence). DNA for the CDR3: TGTGCCAGTACCAGTATGAGGGACAGTTATAGCTCCTACAATGAGCAGTTCTTC. Translating it yields CASTSMRDSYSSYNEQFF.

The chain employs TRBV7-9 and TRBJ2-5; D ambiguous. The ends were cut back, 4 bases at V and 4 bases at J, with 22 bases in the middle. The V gene's germline CDR1 is SEHNR and CDR2 FQNEAQ (reference sequence). CDR3 size: 17 residues. DNA of the CDR3: TGTGCCAGCAGCTGGAATGAACACCGTATCGATGGAGAGACCCAGTACTTC. Protein product: CASSWNEHRIDGETQYF.

This clone was recorded once. The gene calls are TRBV5-1 and TRBJ1-5; TRBD1 matches at 8 bases. V trimming: 4 bases; J trimming: 3 bases; junction bases outside the gene matches: 6. The germline CDR1 and CDR2 sequences are SGHRS and YFSETQ. The CDR3 runs 15 residues. CDR3 sequence (DNA): TGCGCCAGCAGCACGACAGGGGCCGACAATCAGCCCCAGCATTTT. The encoded protein is CASSTTGADNQPQHF.

The chain carries TRBV18 and TRBJ1-5; 9 bases fit TRBD1. The ends lost 5 bases at V and 0 bases at J; junction bases unmatched: 5. The CDR3 runs to 16 residues. Germline loops: CDR1 KGHSH, CDR2 LQKENI. Here the CDR3 reads CASSSQDRGSNQPQHF. Here the CDR3 DNA reads TGTGCCAGCTCATCCCAGGACAGGGGTAGCAATCAGCCCCAGCATTTT.

This rearrangement joins TRBV28 to TRBJ2-1, with 10 bases that match TRBD2. This CDR3 has 16 amino acids. Germline V CDR1 and CDR2: MDHEN, SYDVKM. The V and J ends lost 4 bases and 3 bases, in that order; junction bases with no gene match: 6. CDR3 sequence reads: CASSSRTSGFYNEQFF. The CDR3 coding sequence is TGTGCCAGCAGTTCCAGGACTAGCGGTTTCTACAATGAGCAGTTCTTC.

The chain couples TRBV6-6 to TRBJ2-1, with D possibly TRBD1 on 5 matching bases. Trimming removed 6 bases from V and 10 bases from J, with 10 bases in between. The germline V gene has CDR1 MNHNY and CDR2 SVGAGI (reference sequence). The CDR3 length is 11 residues. This chain's CDR3 is CASSENREQFF. As DNA, the CDR3 is TGTGCCAGCAGCGAAAACAGGGAGCAGTTCTTC.

The J gene is TRBJ2-2, the V gene TRBV9, with 8 bases matching TRBD2. The CDR3 has 15 residues. Germline V lookup: CDR1 SGDLS, CDR2 YYNGEE. The V segment lost 4 bases and the J segment 2 bases; nucleotides outside the gene matches: 4. CDR3 region: CASSMSGSNTGELFF. DNA for the CDR3: TGTGCCAGCAGCATGAGCGGGAGTAACACCGGGGAGCTGTTTTTT.

V gene TRBV7-9 combines with J gene TRBJ2-2; TRBD2 might be the D (6 bases). CDR3 size: 17 residues. Germline V gives CDR1 SEHNR, CDR2 FQNEAQ (reference sequence). V lost 3 bases and J lost 1, with 15 bases in between. CDR3 sequence reads: CASSFLWGEENTGELFF. CDR3 nucleotide sequence: TGTGCCAGCAGCTTCCTATGGGGGGAGGAGAACACCGGGGAGCTGTTTTTT.

The CDR3 DNA reads TGTGCCGGGGGCTCTGGGGCCAACGTCCTGACTTTC. Translating it yields CAGGSGANVLTF. This rearrangement joins TRBV7-9 to TRBJ2-6; the D call may be TRBD1 or TRBD2 (5 bases each). CDR3 size: 12 residues. With 11 bases removed from V and 0 bases from J, the gap between germline ends came to 5 bases. In germline, CDR1 is SEHNR, CDR2 FQNEAQ (reference sequence).

The CDR3, as DNA: TGTGCCAGTAGCCCCAGGACTAGCGGGAGGGCCTACGAGCAGTACTTC. Translated: CASSPRTSGRAYEQYF. V gene TRBV19 combines with J gene TRBJ2-7, with TRBD2 identical over 15 bases. This CDR3 region has 16 residues. Per the germline V gene, CDR1 is LNHDA and CDR2 is SQIVND (reference sequence). Germline trimming cut 6 bases from V and 2 bases from J; bases unmatched to any gene: 5.

The gene calls are TRBV5-4 and TRBJ2-7; D is possibly TRBD1 (6 bases). The CDR3 contains 13 residues. Trimming removed 0 bases at V and 7 bases at J, with 11 bases between. Germline V gives CDR1 SGHNT, CDR2 YYREEE (reference sequence). In DNA form, the CDR3 reads TGTGCCAGCAGCTTGGGGACAGCGAAAGAGCAGTACTTC. Amino acids: CASSLGTAKEQYF.